The rows below give T cell receptor beta chains drawn from one sample of a study of T cell responses to AZD1222 COVID-19 vaccine. TCRdb's table, derived via immunoSEQ multiplex PCR, lists solely in-frame clones and lacks some. In the table there are 120,000 to 150,000 clones, around nine tenths of which are singletons. Sequenced material: peripheral blood, taken on day 0 of AZD1222 vaccination. These receptors came from an adult in good health. CDR3s include the opening cysteine and the closing phenylalanine or tryptophan. A D gene is named only where the DNA matches it firmly. Size values are once, few and many counts, or a class for expanded clones, and some rows have none.

size,V,D,J,CDR3,DNA
.,TRBV2,.,TRBJ2-7,CASSEALAGDDEQYF,TGTGCCAGCAGTGAAGCGCTAGCAGGGGATGACGAGCAGTACTTC
once,TRBV7-2,TRBD2,TRBJ2-7,CASSLLAGGPYEQYF,TGTGCCAGCAGCTTACTAGCGGGAGGTCCCTACGAGCAGTACTTC
once,TRBV5-1,.,TRBJ2-7,CASSLEHEQYF,TGCGCCAGCAGCTTGGAGCACGAGCAGTACTTC
.,TRBV7-7,.,TRBJ2-2,CASSYLGPTNTGELFF,TGTGCCAGCAGCTACCTGGGGCCTACGAACACCGGGGAGCTGTTTTTT
.,TRBV29-1,.,TRBJ1-2,CSVDGYTF,TGCAGCGTTGACGGCTACACCTTC
.,TRBV5-4,.,TRBJ1-3,CASSLGVGTGNTIYF,TGTGCCAGCAGCTTGGGGGTCGGTACTGGAAACACCATATATTTT
.,TRBV7-2,.,TRBJ1-5,CASSLTPGSVGTGQPQHF,TGTGCCAGCAGCTTAACCCCCGGGTCGGTAGGGACGGGACAGCCCCAGCATTTT
.,TRBV6-5,.,TRBJ1-3,CASSYGGRPSGNTIYF,TGTGCCAGCAGTTACGGGGGCAGGCCCTCTGGAAACACCATATATTTT
.,TRBV9,.,TRBJ2-1,CASSSRLAGQFF,TGTGCCAGCAGCTCTCGCCTAGCTGGGCAGTTCTTC
.,TRBV30,TRBD1,TRBJ2-6,CAGGQPSGANVLTF,TGTGCCGGGGGACAGCCATCTGGGGCCAACGTCCTGACTTTC
.,TRBV29-1,.,TRBJ1-2,CSVGGGEITYGYTF,TGCAGCGTGGGGGGAGGGGAGATCACCTATGGCTACACCTTC
.,TRBV19,.,TRBJ1-1,CASKLELQNTEAFF,TGTGCCAGTAAATTGGAACTCCAGAACACTGAAGCTTTCTTT
.,TRBV11-1,.,TRBJ1-1,CASSLVTHLSPGAFF,TGTGCCAGCAGCTTAGTTACTCACCTGAGCCCGGGGGCTTTCTTT
once,TRBV7-2,TRBD1,TRBJ2-7,CASSTGQGLPYEQYF,TGTGCCAGCAGTACCGGACAGGGTCTACCCTACGAGCAGTACTTC
few,TRBV11-2,TRBD2,TRBJ2-2,CASSWTSGPTGELFF,TGTGCCAGCAGCTGGACTAGCGGGCCCACCGGGGAGCTGTTTTTT
.,TRBV5-6,TRBD2,TRBJ2-7,CASSLTRLAGGEQYF,TGTGCCAGCAGCTTGACTAGACTAGCGGGAGGAGAGCAGTACTTC